The 20 T cell receptor beta chains given below trace back to one sample, sequenced in a study of spatial heterogeneity in lung cancer. MiXCR was run by TCRdb on the 5' RACE reads, yielding one entry per CDR3 protein. Of thousands of distinct CDR3 sequences in the sample, less than 5% are singletons; the top ten hold around 29%. Stated time point: sample taken at primary tumor resection. Whole RNA, isolated from tumor, nontumor lung or frozen PBMC, was sequenced without prior sorting. This specimen was PBMCs, taken at surgery. The source of these receptors is a male donor with early-stage non-small cell lung cancer.

This clonotype was recorded many times. Since the library was made to target alpha chains, this beta chain is a stray read and its abundance is not meaningful. V usage is TRBV3-1 and J usage is TRBJ2-3; perhaps TRBD1 as D (5 bases). V dropped 1 base and J dropped 7 bases, with 18 bases sitting between them. The CDR3 runs to 16 residues. Germline V gene data show CDR1 as LGHDT and CDR2 as YNNKEL (reference sequence). The CDR3: CASSQATDSNQNTQYF. For the CDR3, the DNA is TGTGCCAGCAGCCAAGCGACAGACTCGAATCAAAATACGCAGTATTTT.

This clonotype is medium-sized by share. With the library built for alpha chains, this beta chain is off target and its frequency is not meaningful. The V gene is TRBV5-1, the J gene TRBJ2-7; possible D gene TRBD2, 5 bases. V was shortened by 1 base and J by 3 bases, with 8 bases between the two germline ends. The CDR3 contains 13 residues. Looked up from germline, CDR1 is SGHRS and CDR2 is YFSETQ. CDR3 amino acids: CASSLTSDYEQYF. CDR3 nucleotide sequence: TGCGCCAGCAGCTTGACTAGTGACTACGAGCAGTACTTC. Full variable domain (rest looked up from reference TRBV5-1 and TRBJ2-7): KAGVTQTPRYLIKTRGQQVTLSCSPISGHRSVSWYQQTPGQGLQFLFEYFSETQRNKGNFPGRFSGRQFSNSRSEMNVSTLELGDSALYLCASSLTSDYEQYFGPGTRLTVT.

This clonotype was detected many times. This beta chain was picked up by a library intended for alpha chains and is off target, so its count carries little meaning. The CDR3 nucleotides read TGTGCCAGCAGCTTAGTGGGGGGGCCAGGGTCACCCCTCCACTTT. Translation gives CASSLVGGPGSPLHF. The rearrangement uses TRBV7-2 and TRBJ1-6, with a possible D match to TRBD1 (6 bases). Trimming took off 1 base at V and 10 bases at J, with 14 bases between the two ends. The CDR3 loop spans 15 amino acids. The germline V gene encodes CDR1 SGHTA and CDR2 FQGNSA.

This clonotype was counted only a few times. This beta chain represents an off-target read in a library built for alpha chains; its size is of limited meaning. The rearrangement joins TRBV3-1 to TRBJ2-5; D possibly corresponds to TRBD1 (5 bases). V shed 4 bases and J shed 3 bases, with 9 bases lying between them. Germline assignment: CDR1 LGHDT and CDR2 YNNKEL (reference sequence). The CDR3 consists of 13 residues. The CDR3 protein is CASSLAREETQYF. The DNA of the CDR3 is TGTGCCAGCAGCCTCGCCAGGGAAGAGACCCAGTACTTC.

This clonotype was counted ten times or more. The library was built for alpha chains, so this beta chain is an off-target read and its size means little. The chain links TRBV20-1 to TRBJ2-1; 9 bases align to TRBD2. CDR3 length: 16 amino acids. Germline CDR1 is DFQATT and CDR2 is SNEGSKA (reference sequence). V lost 0 bases to trimming and J lost 4 bases; unmatched junction nucleotides: 7. The CDR3 nucleotides are TGCAGTGCTAGAGATCCAGCGGGGGGCCAATACAATGAGCAGTTCTTC. This encodes CSARDPAGGQYNEQFF.

This clonotype occurred many times. Little can be read into the size of this beta chain, an off-target read in a library designed for alpha chains. The gene calls are TRBV20-1 and TRBJ1-2; 8 nucleotides agree with TRBD1. Per germline, CDR1 DFQATT and CDR2 SNEGSKA (reference sequence). The CDR3 extends over 12 amino acids. Trimming removed 3 bases from V and 5 bases from J; junction bases left unmatched: 2. CDR3 DNA: TGCAGTGCTAGGGACAGGGCGTATGGCTACACCTTC. This gives the protein CSARDRAYGYTF.

This clonotype was found many times. Being off target in a library aimed at alpha chains, this beta chain has a size of little meaning. The chain couples TRBV5-1 to TRBJ2-1, with TRBD2 identical over 9 bases. The junction had 10 bases not matched to a gene; V was cut back by 3 bases and J by 6 bases. Germline CDR1 reads SGHRS; CDR2 reads YFSETQ. This CDR3 has 16 amino acids. CDR3 region: CASSYTGLAGLNEQFF. The DNA for the CDR3 is TGCGCCAGCAGCTACACAGGGCTAGCGGGACTCAATGAGCAGTTCTTC. The full variable domain, rest sourced from reference TRBV5-1 and TRBJ2-1, is KAGVTQTPRYLIKTRGQQVTLSCSPISGHRSVSWYQQTPGQGLQFLFEYFSETQRNKGNFPGRFSGRQFSNSRSEMNVSTLELGDSALYLCASSYTGLAGLNEQFFGPGTRLTVL.

This clonotype was observed many times. Within a library made for alpha chains, this beta chain is off target, and its count is uninformative. The chain couples TRBV3-1 to TRBJ1-3, with D possibly matching TRBD1 (6 bases). Trimming took off 4 bases at V and 0 bases at J, with 22 bases between the two ends. Germline CDR1 is LGHDT and CDR2 is YNNKEL (reference sequence). CDR3 length equals 19 residues. CDR3 region: CASSLRSDSWPHSGNTIYF. Here the CDR3 DNA reads TGTGCCAGCAGCCTACGGTCGGACAGTTGGCCCCACTCTGGAAACACCATATATTTT.

This clonotype is labeled as medium-sized. One junction end does not reproduce the germline sequence, and a read error may be involved. This beta chain is an unintended read in a library built for alpha chains; its size means little. This chain links TRBV4-3 with TRBJ2-5, with 8 bases identical to TRBD1. Germline V lookup: CDR1 LGHNA, CDR2 YSLEER. The CDR3 runs 14 residues. The chain's CDR3 is CASSQDLYRDRRHF. DNA of the CDR3: TGCGCCAGCAGCCAAGACTTATACCGGGACAGGCGGCACTTC.

Only a few counts were recorded for this clonotype. Since it is a stray read in a library aimed at alpha chains, this beta chain has a size that is not meaningful. The chain uses TRBV2 and TRBJ1-1, with 7 bases that match TRBD1. CDR1 SNHLY and CDR2 FYNNEI come from the germline V gene. CDR3 length: 15 residues. The V and J ends lost 2 bases and 4 bases, in that order; junction bases with no gene match: 7. DNA for the CDR3: TGTGCCAGCAGTGAACGCCGGGACAGATTCACTGAAGCTTTCTTT. It yields the protein CASSERRDRFTEAFF.

The sample holds many counts of this clonotype. This beta chain is off target for a library built for alpha chains, so its abundance means little. This chain uses TRBV9 with TRBJ2-3; D might be TRBD2 (6 bases). Trimming pared 2 bases from V and 4 bases from J, leaving 14 bases between. The germline V gene has CDR1 SGDLS and CDR2 YYNGEE. The CDR3 is 15 amino acids. The CDR3: CASSVEGMVSDTQYF. The DNA for the CDR3 is TGTGCCAGCAGCGTGGAGGGCATGGTCTCAGATACGCAGTATTTT.

At least ten counts were recorded for this clonotype. This beta chain is an unintended read in a library built for alpha chains; its size means little. The V and J genes are TRBV20-1 and TRBJ1-2; the match to TRBD1 covers 11 bases. The length of the CDR3 is 13 residues. In germline, CDR1 is DFQATT, CDR2 SNEGSKA (reference sequence). V shed 6 bases and J 2 bases; nucleotides not matched to a gene: 2. CDR3 residues: CSAGQGVNYGYTF. CDR3 coding DNA: TGCAGTGCGGGACAGGGGGTGAACTATGGCTACACCTTC.

This clonotype was seen many times. This beta chain is a stray sequence in a library constructed for alpha chains; its clone size is not meaningful. The V gene is TRBV9, the J gene TRBJ2-1, with TRBD2 matching over 10 bases. Germline assignment: CDR1 SGDLS and CDR2 YYNGEE. The trim removed 0 bases at V and 6 bases at J, leaving 9 bases unmatched. The CDR3 is 17 amino acids. In DNA form, the CDR3 reads TGTGCCAGCAGCGTAGTTATTAGCGGGGGGACGGGCAATGAGCAGTTCTTC. Translated, it gives CASSVVISGGTGNEQFF.

This clonotype qualifies as large. Found in a library prepared for alpha chains, this beta chain is an off-target read, and its abundance has little meaning. J is TRBJ2-1 and V is TRBV6-2 or TRBV6-3; D is perhaps TRBD2 (5 bases). This CDR3 spans 14 amino acids. CDR1 and CDR2 from the germline V gene are MNHEY and SVGEGT. The V end lost 2 bases, the J end lost 0 bases, and 5 bases lay between the germline ends. CDR3 region: CASSYRDSYNEQFF. The CDR3 nucleotides read TGTGCCAGCAGTTACCGGGACTCCTACAATGAGCAGTTCTTC.

This clonotype has at least ten counts. The library was built for alpha chains, so this beta chain is an off-target read and its size means little. The V gene is TRBV5-6, the J gene TRBJ2-3; 9 positions match TRBD2. This CDR3 is built from 15 residues. Germline CDR1 SGHDT, CDR2 YYEEEE. Germline trimming cut 3 bases from V and 3 bases from J; bases unmatched to any gene: 5. CDR3 amino acids: CASSSPGLATDTQYF. DNA of the CDR3: TGTGCCAGCAGCTCCCCGGGACTAGCAACAGATACGCAGTATTTT. The complete variable domain, with remaining parts taken from reference TRBV5-6 and TRBJ2-3, reads DAGVTQSPTHLIKTRGQQVTLRCSPKSGHDTVSWYQQALGQGPQFIFQYYEEEERQRGNFPDRFSGHQFPNYSSELNVNALLLGDSALYLCASSSPGLATDTQYFGPGTRLTVL.

Many counts were recorded for this clonotype. The size of this beta chain means little, since it is a stray read in a library made for alpha chains. The chain employs TRBV20-1 and TRBJ2-3, with a weak D call TRBD2 (7 bases). Deletions cut 5 bases from V and 6 bases from J, with 21 bases between. Germline V gene sequence: CDR1 DFQATT, CDR2 SNEGSKA (reference sequence). The CDR3 is 15 residues long. This CDR3 reads CSAGTGRAFGDTQYF. CDR3 in DNA: TGCAGTGCTGGCACAGGGAGGGCCTTCGGGGATACGCAGTATTTT.

This clonotype was found many times. For a library built for alpha chains, this beta chain is a stray read; little rests on its size. The rearrangement uses TRBV29-1 and TRBJ2-7; a possible D gene is TRBD1 (6 bases). The germline V and J ends were trimmed by 4 bases and 2 bases, with 12 bases remaining between them. Germline V gene sequence: CDR1 SQVTM, CDR2 ANQGSEA. This CDR3 is 13 amino acids long. The CDR3: CSVGARGTYEQYF. CDR3 coding DNA: TGCAGCGTTGGGGCCAGGGGAACCTACGAGCAGTACTTC.

The sample holds many counts of this clonotype. This beta chain was picked up by a library intended for alpha chains and is off target, so its count carries little meaning. The genes are TRBV11-2 and TRBJ1-6; a weak D match, TRBD1 (6 bases). The V end lost 3 bases, the J end lost 9 bases, and 12 bases lay between the germline ends. This CDR3 comprises 14 residues. Germline-derived CDR1 and CDR2 are SGHAT and FQNNGV. CDR3 DNA: TGTGCCAGCAGCTTCGGGACACTTCTTTCACCCCTCCACTTT. Protein: CASSFGTLLSPLHF.

This clonotype was counted ten times or more. Because the library targeted alpha chains, this beta chain is an off-target read whose size means little. The chain uses TRBV5-6 and TRBJ2-3; D is uncertain. Trimming left V 5 bases short and J 3 bases short, with 13 bases between. The V gene's germline CDR1 is SGHDT and CDR2 YYEEEE. The CDR3 is 14 residues long. In nucleotides, the CDR3 is TGTGCCAGCAGACCGCCTTATGAGACAGATACGCAGTATTTT. It encodes CASRPPYETDTQYF.

There are many counts of this clonotype. The size of this beta chain means little, since it is a stray read in a library made for alpha chains. The chain joins TRBV10-3 to TRBJ1-6, with D maybe TRBD1 (5 bases). V was clipped by 5 bases and J by 2 bases, with 7 bases between them. The CDR3 runs to 14 residues. CDR1 and CDR2 from the germline V gene are ENHRY and SYGVKD. In DNA, the CDR3 is TGTGCCATCAGTATGGGACCCTATAATTCACCCCTCCACTTT. It codes for CAISMGPYNSPLHF.